This T cell receptor (beta chain) was retrieved from a study of blood T cell repertoires in COVID-19. The overall study: Sites in the United States, Italy and Spain provided acute and convalescent COVID-19 samples. PBMCs, B-cell-depleted T cells, or T cells were the source of the cDNA or gDNA that made up the material.

Germline CDR1 is LGHDT and CDR2 is YNNKEL (reference sequence). The CDR3 has 16 residues. V lost 4 bases, J lost 6 bases, and 5 bases stayed unmatched. Per the original data handling: Amplification of reference gene primers was used by the study to estimate nucleated cell counts. This table comes from immunoSEQ multiplex PCR, and its TCRdb copy is limited to in-frame clones, with some not included. Clone size and the V and J calls come from that table; the DNA yielded D and trimming. This repertoire shows about 270,000 clones, around nine tenths found once; its top ten account for around 1.5%. The TCR was taken from a woman between 55 and 75 years old who had recovered from COVID-19. The sequenced material came from peripheral blood. The J gene is TRBJ2-1, the V gene TRBV3-1 (or the pseudogene TRBV3-2); 14 nucleotides match TRBD2. The CDR3 sequence is CASSRGLAGGFNEQFF. CDR3 nucleotides: TGTGCCAGCAGCCGAGGACTAGCGGGGGGTTTCAATGAGCAGTTCTTC.